These 6 T cell receptor beta chains originate from one sample sequenced in a study of OX40 agonist ivuxolimab in advanced cancers. Assay used: immunoSEQ multiplex PCR; TCRdb lists only in-frame clones, some missing. This table has some 70,000 clones, almost 85% appearing once. Sequenced here: CD4+ or CD8+ T cells sorted from blood, sampled in a trial of the OX40 agonist ivuxolimab. These receptors were collected from an adult with an advanced solid tumor such as melanoma, head and neck, liver or kidney cancer.

The V gene is TRBV5-4, the J gene TRBJ2-7; 9 bases align to TRBD2. Germline CDR1 is SGHNT and CDR2 is YYREEE (reference sequence). V trimming: 4 bases; J trimming: 2 bases; junction bases outside the gene matches: 7. The CDR3 is 15 amino acids. The CDR3 here is CASSPGVAGAYEQYF. The CDR3 nucleotides read TGTGCCAGCAGCCCGGGGGTAGCGGGGGCCTACGAGCAGTACTTC. The variable domain in full, completed from reference TRBV5-4 and TRBJ2-7, reads ETGVTQSPTHLIKTRGQQVTLRCSSQSGHNTVSWYQQALGQGPQFIFQYYREEENGRGNFPPRFSGLQFPNYSSELNVNALELDDSALYLCASSPGVAGAYEQYFGPGTRLTVT.

The table lists this clone with a few counts. This chain links TRBV5-1 with TRBJ2-7, with D uncertain. CDR1 SGHRS and CDR2 YFSETQ come from the germline V gene. This CDR3 contains 13 residues. The V end was cut by 0 bases, the J end by 4 bases, with 8 bases between. CDR3 region: CASSLGTVYEQYF. The CDR3 DNA reads as TGCGCCAGCAGCTTGGGAACGGTTTACGAGCAGTACTTC.

Only a few counts were recorded for this clone. The chain carries TRBV27 and TRBJ2-7; no firm D call. Germline V gene sequence: CDR1 MNHEY, CDR2 SMNVEV (reference sequence). This CDR3 spans 13 amino acids. V lost 5 bases to trimming and J lost 3 bases, with 11 bases between them. The CDR3, as DNA: TGTGCCAGCAGTCCGAGGAGAGGCTACGAGCAGTACTTC. This gives the protein CASSPRRGYEQYF.

This chain joins TRBV5-1 and TRBJ2-3, with D unresolved. Germline assignment: CDR1 SGHRS and CDR2 YFSETQ. V was clipped by 4 bases and J by 2 bases, with 11 bases between them. There are 14 residues in the CDR3. The CDR3 region is CASSLTRPTDTQYF. The CDR3 DNA follows: TGCGCCAGCAGCCTCACAAGGCCCACAGATACGCAGTATTTT.

The chain carries TRBV19 and TRBJ1-1, with D possibly TRBD1 on 5 matching bases. This CDR3 contains 16 residues. Deletions cut 4 bases from V and 3 bases from J, with 18 bases between. Germline loops: CDR1 LNHDA, CDR2 SQIVND (reference sequence). CDR3: CASSTMAGSGYTEAFF. The CDR3 nucleotides read TGTGCCAGTAGTACTATGGCAGGGAGCGGGTACACTGAAGCTTTCTTT.

The chain carries TRBV5-8 and TRBJ1-5; TRBD1 agrees at 7 bases. The J segment lost 3 bases and the V segment lost 4 bases, leaving 10 bases of the junction unmatched. The CDR3 contains 16 residues. Germline CDR1 is SGHTS and CDR2 is YDEGEE. The CDR3 reads CASSRGTGVLNQPQHF. CDR3 sequence (DNA): TGTGCCAGCAGCCGAGGAACAGGGGTTCTCAATCAGCCCCAGCATTTT. The full variable domain, its missing parts supplied by reference TRBV5-8 and TRBJ1-5, is EAGVTQSPTHLIKTRGQQATLRCSPISGHTSVYWYQQALGLGLQFLLWYDEGEERNRGNFPPRFSGRQFPNYSSELNVNALELEDSALYLCASSRGTGVLNQPQHFGDGTRLSIL.